This T cell receptor (beta chain) was retrieved from a study of CD4 T cells in relation to SARS-CoV-2 and coronaviruses. Concerning this clone: Antigen: not known.

Libraries were prepared by immunoSEQ multiplex PCR; TCRdb keeps only in-frame clonotypes and omits some of them. The table has about 41,000 clones, approximately 87% seen once. The V gene lost 1 base and the J gene lost 0 bases, with 15 bases spanning the gap. Germline values: CDR1 LGHDT, CDR2 YNNKEL (reference sequence). The CDR3 contains 17 residues. Overall study findings and caveats: According to naive versus memory sequencing, detected responses are memory recall, not newly primed.

The receptor comes from an adult with COVID-19. Material: naive CD4+ T cells from PBMCs, cultured in vitro. Indicated subset: naive CD4+ T cells isolated by negative enrichment. This rearrangement joins TRBV3-1 (or the pseudogene TRBV3-2) to TRBJ1-1; D possibly corresponds to TRBD1 (6 bases). The CDR3 is CASSQAPWGAMNTEAFF. In DNA, the CDR3 is TGTGCCAGCAGCCAAGCCCCATGGGGGGCTATGAACACTGAAGCTTTCTTT.